This TCR beta chain was recorded in a study of shared clonotypes between healthy human individuals (dated by TCRdb to about 2020). Regarding the study in general: The cohort included a few men and a couple of women between 18 and 49 years of age. To estimate repertoire size and how much clonotype sharing occurs between individuals, the study deeply sequenced the blood TCR repertoires of several healthy adults. To increase sequencing depth and limit assay-specific biases, different laboratories used diverse techniques to prepare libraries and sequence TCR repertoires. Per donor, leukapheresis produced somewhere between about 0.8 and 9.5 billion PBMCs. The paper as a whole reports these results and caveats: Sampling was restricted to blood, and TCR repertoires in tissue are likely to differ from TCR repertoires in blood. Because the study included only a small number of donors, the genetic and exposure-history diversity represented was limited. Pairwise subsampling led to the expectation that sequencing depth would affect the degree of clonotype sharing among donors.

In the germline V gene, CDR1 corresponds to SQVTM and CDR2 to ANQGSEA. Including cysteine and phenylalanine, the CDR3 has 15 amino acids. Only CDR3 DNA is held: 45 bases, read in frame from base 1. Relative to germline, V is missing 2 bases and J is missing 6 bases, with 5 bases of the junction outside any gene match. As for this clone: The specificity of this receptor is unknown. No much larger clone is present one base from it, and per-base qualities are unavailable.

Donors were healthy HIV-negative adults with no recently reported acute infections or vaccinations. Only Caucasian adults living in Nashville, Tennessee, USA were represented among the donors. For unsorted samples, some 90 million PBMCs were counted and genomic DNA was extracted with the QIAamp DNA Blood Mini kit. Blood was obtained by leukapheresis, after which PBMCs were separated by Ficoll-Histopaque density gradient centrifugation and cryopreserved in liquid nitrogen vapor phase. Using the deep immunoSEQ assay, multiplex PCR amplified TCR CDR3 regions from genomic DNA. For each cell subset, the extracted genomic DNA was distributed evenly across all wells of several immunoSEQ 96-well plates, and each plate served as one replicate. For unsorted PBMC, roughly 330 ng of genomic DNA, equivalent to around 30,000 T cell genomes, went into each replicate PCR. Unsorted PBMC genomic DNA was sequenced across ten immunoSEQ deep assay plates. Purified libraries were quantified with a Qubit 3.0 fluorometer, sized on a Bioanalyzer 2100, and re-quantified with the KAPA Library Quantification kit. Every immunoSEQ 96-well plate was sequenced on a separate single-read 150-cycle Illumina NextSeq 550 flow cell. As for the authors' bioinformatics: Because the immunoSEQ output held only junctional sequences and lacked quality scores, the filtering could not match the filtering applied to full-length reads. To assign V/J genes and CDR3, sequences were annotated using PyIR, a Python wrapper for IgBLAST v1.9, with IMGT germline references. Reads were filtered out if the reads had weak V/J assignments (E-value above 1e-6), no CDR3, stop codons, out-of-frame junctions, or ambiguous translated residues. V3J clonotypes were defined as sequences sharing an identical inferred V gene, J gene, and CDR3 amino acid sequence. The percentage overlap between two repertoires was calculated by dividing the number of shared unique clonotypes by the size of the smaller repertoire. RTK rarefaction, the Chao1 estimator, and Recon v2.1 estimates of unobserved clonotypes were used to assess repertoire richness. Not all clones reach the TCRdb copy of this immuneACCESS table, which keeps in-frame sequences only. Checked studies attribute under half of the gap to unresolved V genes and leave the rest unexplained. The DNA was the basis for D and trimming; V, J and clone size are from that table. The sample records roughly 500,000 clones, about 85% of which are singletons. Jointly, the top ten make up approximately 13% of the sample.

Sequenced: PBMCs. The chain is encoded by TRBV29-1 joined to TRBJ2-1; 12 central nucleotides agree with TRBD2. This clonotype was sampled from a woman in her 40s in good health. Some clones in this sample may be carry-over from other donors' samples. The CDR3 sequence is CSVELTSGRINEQFF. The DNA is TGCAGCGTTGAATTGACTAGCGGGAGAATCAATGAGCAGTTCTTC.